This entry is about one T cell receptor beta chain. These data belong to a study of T cell changes during pregnancy in multiple sclerosis. Here immunoSEQ multiplex PCR was the method, and the copy in TCRdb shows in-frame clones only, minus some. The top ten hold under 0.9% of the sample, which has 17,000 or so clones, 95% to 96% seen once. V shed 1 base, J shed 3 bases, and the junction held 4 bases outside the gene matches. Looked up from germline, CDR1 is SGDLS and CDR2 is YYNGEE. This CDR3 is 15 amino acids long. This TCR was sampled from a female donor with multiple sclerosis, enrolled in a pregnancy study. The sequencing used peripheral blood, collected in the third trimester of pregnancy. V is TRBV9 and J is TRBJ1-5, with 7 bases matching TRBD1. CDR3 DNA sequence: TGTGCCAGCAGCGTATCAGGGGGGAACAATCAGCCCCAGCATTTT. Its protein product is CASSVSGGNNQPQHF.